The present T cell receptor (beta chain) was sequenced within a study of blood T cell repertoires in COVID-19. About the research overall: Nucleic acid was either cDNA or gDNA, and it came from T cells, B-cell-depleted T cells, or PBMCs.

The germline CDR1 and CDR2 sequences are SGHRS and YFSETQ. The CDR3 has 15 residues. With 4 bases clipped from V and 6 bases from J, the junction kept 10 bases outside the gene matches. This study enrolled people aged about 18 to 100 from 24 US geographic areas. Repertoires were generated with immunoSEQ multiplex PCR, while TCRdb's copy carries only in-frame clones and drops some. The sample has approximately 82,000 clones, around 89% seen once; the top ten hold 0.9% to 1.5%. Sequencing was carried out using PBMCs or T cells enriched from blood (not recorded which). This sequence was found in a woman aged 45-60 years with acute COVID-19. The chain links TRBV5-1 to TRBJ1-1, with 9 bases identical to TRBD1. Written as DNA, the CDR3 is TGCGCCAGCAGCCTCCCGGGACAGGGATCGCCTGAAGCTTTCTTT. Protein product: CASSLPGQGSPEAFF.